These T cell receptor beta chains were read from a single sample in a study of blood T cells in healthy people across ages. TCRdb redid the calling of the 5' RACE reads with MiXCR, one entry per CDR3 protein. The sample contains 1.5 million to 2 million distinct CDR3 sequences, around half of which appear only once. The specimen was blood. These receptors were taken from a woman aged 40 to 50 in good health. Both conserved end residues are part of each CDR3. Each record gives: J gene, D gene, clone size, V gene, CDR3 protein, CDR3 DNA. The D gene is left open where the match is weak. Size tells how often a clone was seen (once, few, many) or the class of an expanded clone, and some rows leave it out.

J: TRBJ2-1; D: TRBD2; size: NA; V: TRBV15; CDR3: CATSKSNSGGLVETQFF; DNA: TGTGCCACCAGCAAATCCAATAGCGGGGGGTTAGTGGAGACCCAGTTCTTC
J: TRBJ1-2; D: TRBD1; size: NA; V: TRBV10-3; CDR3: CAIKPRRADRKPYGYTF; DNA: TGTGCCATAAAGCCTCGGCGGGCGGACAGGAAACCCTATGGCTACACCTTC
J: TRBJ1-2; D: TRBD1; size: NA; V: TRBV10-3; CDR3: CAIRIKGQDYGYTF; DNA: TGTGCCATCAGAATCAAGGGACAGGACTATGGCTACACCTTC
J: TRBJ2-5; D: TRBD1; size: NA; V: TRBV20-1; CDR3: CSASVPGQLETQYF; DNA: TGCAGTGCTAGTGTGCCGGGACAGCTAGAGACCCAGTACTTC
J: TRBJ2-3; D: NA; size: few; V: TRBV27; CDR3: CASSFRGAISTDTQYF; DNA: TGTGCCAGCAGTTTCCGCGGGGCGATAAGCACAGATACGCAGTATTTT
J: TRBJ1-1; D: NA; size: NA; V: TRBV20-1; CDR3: CSARDAGAAFF; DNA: TGCAGTGCTAGAGATGCGGGGGCAGCTTTCTTT
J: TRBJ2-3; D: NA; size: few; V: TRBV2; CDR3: CASSPWDVSADTQYF; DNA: TGTGCCAGCAGTCCCTGGGACGTCAGCGCAGATACGCAGTATTTT
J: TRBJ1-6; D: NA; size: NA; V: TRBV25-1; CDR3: CASSDGGLTNSPLHF; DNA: TGTGCCAGCAGTGACGGAGGGCTGACCAATTCACCCCTCCACTTT
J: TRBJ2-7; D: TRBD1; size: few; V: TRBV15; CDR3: CATSGDRGEQYF; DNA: TGTGCCACCAGCGGGGACAGAGGCGAGCAGTACTTC
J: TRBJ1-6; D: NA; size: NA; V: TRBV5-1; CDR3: CASSLATPRDSPLHF; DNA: TGCGCCAGCAGCTTGGCGACTCCGAGGGATTCACCCCTCCACTTT
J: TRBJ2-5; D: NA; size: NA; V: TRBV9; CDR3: CASSVSLGTQGTQYF; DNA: TGTGCCAGCAGCGTTTCACTAGGGACCCAAGGGACCCAGTACTTC
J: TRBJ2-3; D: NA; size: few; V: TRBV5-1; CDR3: CASSRGAVDTQYF; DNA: TGCGCCAGCAGCCGGGGGGCCGTAGATACGCAGTATTTT
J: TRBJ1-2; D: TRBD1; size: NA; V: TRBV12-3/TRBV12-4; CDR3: CASIQTGGSVGGYTF; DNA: TGTGCCAGCATTCAGACAGGGGGCTCAGTTGGCGGCTACACCTTC
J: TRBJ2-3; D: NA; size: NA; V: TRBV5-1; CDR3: CASIGVNTQYF; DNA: TGCGCCAGCATTGGGGTTAATACGCAGTATTTT
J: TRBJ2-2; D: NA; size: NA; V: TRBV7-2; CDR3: CASSPVNPGELFF; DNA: TGTGCCAGCAGTCCCGTTAATCCCGGGGAGCTGTTTTTT
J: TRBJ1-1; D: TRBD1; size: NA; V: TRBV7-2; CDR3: CASSFSGGQFNTEAFF; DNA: TGTGCCAGCAGCTTTTCCGGGGGACAGTTCAACACTGAAGCTTTCTTT
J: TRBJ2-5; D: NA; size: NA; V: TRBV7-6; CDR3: CASSQMSSPQETQYF; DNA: TGTGCCAGCAGCCAGATGTCGAGCCCCCAAGAGACCCAGTACTTC
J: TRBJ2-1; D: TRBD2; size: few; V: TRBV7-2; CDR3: CASRAGTNFVSYNEQFF; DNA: TGTGCCAGCAGGGCCGGGACTAATTTCGTGTCCTACAATGAGCAGTTCTTC
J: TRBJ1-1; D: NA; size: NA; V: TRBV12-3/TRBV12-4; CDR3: CASSLAPIMNTEAFF; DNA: TGTGCCAGCAGTTTAGCGCCTATCATGAACACTGAAGCTTTCTTT
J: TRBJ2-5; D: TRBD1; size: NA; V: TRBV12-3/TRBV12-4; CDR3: CASSHIRQGRETQYF; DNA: TGTGCCAGCAGTCACATACGACAGGGAAGAGAGACCCAGTACTTC
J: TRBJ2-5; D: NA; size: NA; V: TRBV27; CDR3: CASSFTDIMETQYF; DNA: TGTGCCAGCAGTTTCACTGATATAATGGAGACCCAGTACTTC
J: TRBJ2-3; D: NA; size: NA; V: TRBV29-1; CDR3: CSVENVGITDTQYF; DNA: TGCAGCGTTGAAAACGTCGGAATCACAGATACGCAGTATTTT
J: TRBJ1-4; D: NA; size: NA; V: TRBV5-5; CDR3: CASSLGATVPNEKLFF; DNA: TGTGCCAGCAGCTTGGGGGCGACAGTACCTAATGAAAAACTGTTTTTT
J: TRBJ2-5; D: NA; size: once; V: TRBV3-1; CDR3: CASSQSSLETQYF; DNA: TGTGCCAGCAGCCAATCAAGCTTAGAGACCCAGTACTTC
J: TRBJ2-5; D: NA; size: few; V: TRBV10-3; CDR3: CATWGASETQYF; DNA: TGTGCCACCTGGGGGGCATCAGAGACCCAGTACTTC
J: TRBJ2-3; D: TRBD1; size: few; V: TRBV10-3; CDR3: CAISDLPSGQYDTQYF; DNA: TGTGCCATCAGTGACCTCCCCTCGGGACAGTACGATACGCAGTATTTT
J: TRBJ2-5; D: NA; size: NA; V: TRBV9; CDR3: CASSPREWEVGEQYF; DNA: TGTGCCAGCAGCCCCCGTGAGTGGGAGGTGGGGGAGCAGTACTTC
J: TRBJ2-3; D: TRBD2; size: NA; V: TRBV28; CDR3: CASSATGGPAHWDTQYF; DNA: TGTGCCAGCAGTGCCACGGGGGGGCCGGCGCATTGGGATACGCAGTATTTT
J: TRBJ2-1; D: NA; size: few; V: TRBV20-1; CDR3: CSARVAAVGEQFF; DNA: TGCAGTGCTAGAGTAGCGGCGGTCGGTGAGCAGTTCTTC
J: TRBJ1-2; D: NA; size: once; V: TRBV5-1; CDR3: CASSYEQGHYGYTF; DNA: TGCGCCAGCAGCTATGAACAGGGACACTATGGCTACACCTTC
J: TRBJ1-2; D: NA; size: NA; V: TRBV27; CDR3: CASGPFDRPGGYTF; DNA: TGTGCCAGCGGCCCTTTCGACAGGCCAGGGGGCTACACCTTC
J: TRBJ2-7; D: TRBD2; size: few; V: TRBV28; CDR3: CASSIPGGTYEQYF; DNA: TGTGCCAGCAGTATCCCGGGGGGAACCTACGAGCAGTACTTC
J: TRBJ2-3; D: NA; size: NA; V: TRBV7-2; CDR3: CASSLGAGTRTDTQYF; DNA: TGTGCCAGCAGCTTAGGGGCGGGGACGAGGACAGATACGCAGTATTTT
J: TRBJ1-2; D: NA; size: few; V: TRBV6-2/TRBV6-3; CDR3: CASSDPPGPPNTF; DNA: TGTGCCAGCAGTGATCCTCCGGGACCGCCGAACACCTTC
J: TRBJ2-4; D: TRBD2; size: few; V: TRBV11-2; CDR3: CASSSGGGVSLAKNIQYF; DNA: TGTGCCAGCAGCTCGGGAGGCGGGGTCAGTCTAGCCAAAAACATTCAGTACTTC
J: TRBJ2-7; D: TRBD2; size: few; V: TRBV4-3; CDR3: CASSQDGGGAFHEQYF; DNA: TGCGCCAGCAGCCAAGATGGCGGGGGGGCCTTCCACGAGCAGTACTTC
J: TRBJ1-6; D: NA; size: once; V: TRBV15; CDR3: CATRRSRQPNSPLHF; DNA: TGTGCCACCAGAAGAAGTAGACAGCCTAATTCACCCCTCCACTTT
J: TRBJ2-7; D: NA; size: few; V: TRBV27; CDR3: CASSHKGPYEQYF; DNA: TGTGCCAGCAGTCACAAGGGCCCCTACGAGCAGTACTTC
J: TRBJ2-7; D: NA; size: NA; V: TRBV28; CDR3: CASSFRRGRPYEQYF; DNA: TGTGCCAGCAGTTTTAGGAGGGGGCGTCCATACGAGCAGTACTTC
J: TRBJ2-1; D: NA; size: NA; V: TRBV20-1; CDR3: CSAREWGASYNEQFF; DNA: TGCAGTGCTAGAGAGTGGGGGGCCTCCTACAATGAGCAGTTCTTC
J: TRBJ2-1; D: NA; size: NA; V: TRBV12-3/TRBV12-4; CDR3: CASRAIDTGYNEQFF; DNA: TGTGCCAGCAGGGCAATCGACACTGGCTACAATGAGCAGTTCTTC
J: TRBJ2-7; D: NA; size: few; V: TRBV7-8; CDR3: CASSFSTQGEQYF; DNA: TGTGCCAGCAGCTTCAGCACTCAGGGCGAGCAGTACTTC
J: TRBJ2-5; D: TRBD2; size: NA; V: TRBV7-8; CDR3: CASSLVAGGLIPETQYF; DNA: TGTGCCAGCAGCCTAGTAGCGGGGGGCCTTATACCTGAGACCCAGTACTTC
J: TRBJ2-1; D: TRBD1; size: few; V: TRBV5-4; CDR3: CASSRTGTGGNEQFF; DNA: TGTGCCAGCAGCCGGACCGGGACAGGGGGCAACGAGCAGTTCTTC
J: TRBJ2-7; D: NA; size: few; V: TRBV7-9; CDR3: CASSSPEQGFYEQYF; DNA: TGTGCCAGCAGCTCGCCGGAACAGGGTTTTTACGAGCAGTACTTC
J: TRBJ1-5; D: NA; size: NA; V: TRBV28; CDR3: CASSPALNRAQPQHF; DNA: TGTGCCAGCAGTCCTGCCCTTAACAGGGCACAGCCCCAGCATTTT
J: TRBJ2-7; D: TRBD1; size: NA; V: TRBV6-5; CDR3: CASSYTGTGARSEQYF; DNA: TGTGCCAGCAGTTACACCGGGACAGGGGCCAGAAGCGAGCAGTACTTC
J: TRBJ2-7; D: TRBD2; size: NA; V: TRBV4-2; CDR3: CASSQEGPSGGSYEQYF; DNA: TGTGCCAGCAGCCAAGAAGGGCCTAGCGGGGGCTCCTACGAGCAGTACTTC